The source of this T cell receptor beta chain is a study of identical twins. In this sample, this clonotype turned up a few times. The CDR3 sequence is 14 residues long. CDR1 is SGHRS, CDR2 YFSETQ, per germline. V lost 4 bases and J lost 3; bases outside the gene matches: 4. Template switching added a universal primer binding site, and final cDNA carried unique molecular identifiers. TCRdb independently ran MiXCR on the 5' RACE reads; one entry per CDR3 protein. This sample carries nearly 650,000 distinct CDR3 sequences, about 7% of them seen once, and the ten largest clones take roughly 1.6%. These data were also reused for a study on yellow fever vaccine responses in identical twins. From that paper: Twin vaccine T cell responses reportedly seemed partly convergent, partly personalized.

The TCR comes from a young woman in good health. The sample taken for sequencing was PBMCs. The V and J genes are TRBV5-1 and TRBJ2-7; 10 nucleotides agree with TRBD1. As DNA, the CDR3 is TGCGCCAGCAGCAGTGGACAGGGGGACTACGAGCAGTACTTC. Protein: CASSSGQGDYEQYF. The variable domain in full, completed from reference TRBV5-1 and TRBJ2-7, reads KAGVTQTPRYLIKTRGQQVTLSCSPISGHRSVSWYQQTPGQGLQFLFEYFSETQRNKGNFPGRFSGRQFSNSRSEMNVSTLELGDSALYLCASSSGQGDYEQYFGPGTRLTVT.